This T cell receptor beta chain is from a study of blood T cell repertoires in COVID-19 (dated by TCRdb to the early 2020s). A note on the overall study: The collaborator samples originated in the United States, Italy and Spain and spanned the acute and convalescent phases of COVID-19. The prospective study material was composed of cDNA or gDNA derived from T cells, B-cell-depleted T cells, or PBMCs. HLA class I and class II types, where available, came from metadata supplied by the sample provider rather than from assay-based typing. A freely available public database, intended as a resource for researchers studying the immune response to SARS-CoV-2, is where the repertoires were released. The samples were drawn from two sources: the first 160 participants of the ongoing ImmuneRACE study, and over 1,000 subjects contributed by 6 global collaborators. Nearly every sample came with metadata listing a de-identified subject ID, COVID-19 status, age in years and sex. The dataset comprised deeply sampled blood TCRbeta repertoires from subjects exposed to, actively infected with, or recovered from COVID-19.

TCRbeta CDR3 regions were amplified from genomic DNA by means of the immunoSEQ Assay, a bias-controlled multiplex PCR. In the paper's pipeline: The number of nucleated cells in each sample was estimated from the amplification of reference gene primers within the assay. To quantify the absolute abundance of each unique TCRbeta CDR3 rearrangement, sequence reads were collapsed and filtered. For each sample, productive Simpson clonality was calculated by taking the square root of Simpson's diversity index across productive rearrangements. The clones in this table, taken by TCRdb from immuneACCESS, are in-frame only. Not every clone is retained; where verified, under half of the shortfall comes from an unresolved V gene, and the cause of the rest is unknown. For V, J and clone size, that table is used; D and trimming come from the DNA. The sample contains more than 110,000 clones, roughly 86% of them found a single time. More than 5% of the sample rests with the top ten.

Overall study outcomes, separate from this receptor: Clinical and demographic metadata were provided uncurated, with the amount varying by source and participant.

With respect to this clone: No cognate antigen has been identified for it. No much larger clone exists at a distance of one base, and base qualities are not known.

The V end loses 4 bases and the J end loses 2 bases, and a stretch of 16 bases separates them. Looking up the germline V gene yields CDR1 MGHRA and CDR2 YSYEKL. The CDR3 runs 16 amino acids, cysteine and phenylalanine included. Left in the record is the CDR3 DNA by itself, 48 bases read in frame from the first base. Whole blood was collected in K2EDTA tubes by collaborating institutions according to the institutions' own protocols. For TCRbeta analysis, collaborators shipped samples as frozen whole blood, isolated PBMCs, or DNA extracted from either of those sample types. This TCR derives from a human donor in a cohort sampled during active COVID-19. Input material: peripheral blood. The receptor chain draws on TRBV4-1 and TRBJ2-3; TRBD2 might be the D gene, on 6 matching bases. The nucleotides are TGCGCCAGCAGCCCGAAGATGTGGGGGGACACAGATACGCAGTATTTT. Translated, it gives CASSPKMWGDTDTQYF.